Listed here are 18 T cell receptor beta chains from one sample, sequenced in a study of T cell repertoires in cytomegalovirus infection. A single record per CDR3 protein comes from TCRdb applying MiXCR to the reads. The sample carries around 770,000 distinct CDR3 sequences, almost 30% recorded once. These receptors have no known antigen. Sequencing used cultured CD8+ T cells from PBMCs, obtained from culture after CMV antigen stimulation. Source of these receptors: a human donor in good health (CMV status not recorded). Some clones in this sample may be carry-over from other donors' samples.

This clonotype has only a few counts. The rearrangement links TRBV27 to TRBJ1-1; 8 bases are shared with TRBD1. There are 15 residues in the CDR3. Germline assignment: CDR1 MNHEY and CDR2 SMNVEV (reference sequence). Germline trimming cut 5 bases from V and 3 bases from J; bases unmatched to any gene: 8. CDR3 DNA: TGTGCCAGCAGTGCACGGACAGGGATAGACACTGAAGCTTTCTTT. This translates into CASSARTGIDTEAFF.

The sample holds a few counts of this clonotype. The CDR3 is CASRATGTPYNEQFF. CDR3 DNA: TGTGCCAGCAGGGCTACCGGGACGCCCTACAATGAGCAGTTCTTC. The V gene is TRBV12-3 or TRBV12-4, the J gene TRBJ2-1; D is tentatively TRBD1 or TRBD2 (5 bases each). The CDR3 is 15 residues long. The V gene lost 6 bases and the J gene lost 2 bases, with 14 bases spanning the gap.

This clonotype occurred many times. The chain links TRBV7-2 to TRBJ2-3, with D tentatively TRBD2 (5 bases). The CDR3 is 14 amino acids. Germline V CDR1 and CDR2: SGHTA, FQGNSA. V gave up 1 base and J gave up 4 bases, with 9 bases separating them. CDR3 sequence: CASSLGLGADTQYF. CDR3 DNA sequence: TGTGCCAGCAGCTTAGGCCTCGGGGCAGATACGCAGTATTTT.

In its sample, this clonotype was seen many times. The rearrangement joins TRBV6-1 to TRBJ2-7; D tentatively fits TRBD1 or TRBD2 (6 bases each). This CDR3 has 15 residues. The V gene lost 2 bases and the J gene lost 6 bases, with 17 bases spanning the gap. Germline CDR1 MNHNS, CDR2 SASEGT. CDR3 bases: TGTGCCAGCAGTGAACGCAGGGGAGGAAGATTCGAGCAGTACTTC. Translation: CASSERRGGRFEQYF.

This chain connects TRBV6-2 or TRBV6-3 to TRBJ2-1, with TRBD2 as a possible D gene (6 bases). The V gene lost 2 bases and the J gene lost 9 bases, with 8 bases spanning the gap. This CDR3 is 12 amino acids long. Germline-derived CDR1 and CDR2 are MNHEY and SVGEGT. The CDR3, as DNA: TGTGCCAGCAGTTACGAAGCGGGTGAGCAGTTCTTC. It encodes CASSYEAGEQFF.

The CDR3 nucleotides are TGTGCCACCAGCCCCGAGGATAGGGCGAAGACCCAGTACTTC. This gives the protein CATSPEDRAKTQYF. This rearrangement joins TRBV15 to TRBJ2-5; no firm D call. Deletions cut 5 bases from V and 6 bases from J, with 16 bases between. The CDR3 has 14 amino acids. CDR1 and CDR2 (germline): LNHNV, YYDKDF (reference sequence). Full variable domain (outside the CDR3, taken from reference TRBV15 and TRBJ2-5): DAMVIQNPRYQVTQFGKPVTLSCSQTLNHNVMYWYQQKSSQAPKLLFHYYDKDFNNEADTPDNFQSRRPNTSFCFLDIRSPGLGDTAMYLCATSPEDRAKTQYFGPGTRLLVL.

There are a few counts of this clonotype. This sequence joins TRBV29-1 and TRBJ1-1, with D perhaps TRBD1 (5 bases). Germline V gene sequence: CDR1 SQVTM, CDR2 ANQGSEA. The length of the CDR3 is 13 residues. V gave up 8 bases and J gave up 0 bases, with 13 bases separating them. CDR3 in amino acids: CSIRTQMNTEAFF. CDR3 bases: TGCAGCATAAGGACACAAATGAACACTGAAGCTTTCTTT. The variable domain in full, completed from reference TRBV29-1 and TRBJ1-1, reads SAVISQKPSRDICQRGTSLTIQCQVDSQVTMMFWYRQQPGQSLTLIATANQGSEATYESGFVIDKFPISRPNLTFSTLTVSNMSPEDSSIYLCSIRTQMNTEAFFGQGTRLTVV.

The chain uses TRBV27 and TRBJ1-2; 10 bases map to TRBD1. The CDR3 loop spans 18 amino acids. Trimming removed 6 bases from V and 4 bases from J; junction bases left unmatched: 17. Germline V gives CDR1 MNHEY, CDR2 SMNVEV (reference sequence). CDR3 sequence reads: CASSLIRYRDRGIYGYTF. In nucleotides, the CDR3 is TGTGCCAGCAGCCTTATCCGATACCGGGACAGGGGTATCTATGGCTACACCTTC.

The chain links TRBV15 to TRBJ2-1; TRBD1 aligns across 7 bases. J lost 8 bases, V lost 3 bases, and 7 bases had no gene match. The CDR3 is 14 residues long. In germline, CDR1 is LNHNV, CDR2 YYDKDF (reference sequence). The CDR3 bases are TGTGCCACCAGCAGTGAAGACAGGGAAGATGAGCAGTTCTTC. Its protein is CATSSEDREDEQFF.

This rearrangement joins TRBV7-9 to TRBJ1-2, with a possible D match to TRBD1 (5 bases). This CDR3 is built from 13 residues. CDR1 is SEHNR and CDR2 is FQNEAQ in the germline V gene (reference sequence). V dropped 4 bases and J dropped 3 bases, with 9 bases sitting between them. The chain's CDR3 is CASSSTVYYGYTF. In DNA, the CDR3 is TGTGCCAGCAGCTCGACAGTATACTATGGCTACACCTTC. The variable domain in full, with the rest retrieved from reference TRBV7-9 and TRBJ1-2, is DTGVSQNPRHKITKRGQNVTFRCDPISEHNRLYWYRQTLGQGPEFLTYFQNEAQLEKSRLLSDRFSAERPKGSFSTLEIQRTEQGDSAMYLCASSSTVYYGYTFGSGTRLTVV.

The chain combines TRBV6-2 or TRBV6-3 with TRBJ2-2; 11 bases are shared with TRBD2. Germline CDR1 and CDR2: MNHEY and SVGEGT. The CDR3 covers 17 residues. V trimming: 6 bases; J trimming: 5 bases; junction bases outside the gene matches: 11. The CDR3 here is CASSSVRLAGRTGELFF. In DNA, the CDR3 is TGTGCCAGCAGCTCCGTTCGACTAGCGGGGCGTACCGGGGAGCTGTTTTTT.

This sequence joins TRBV6-1 and TRBJ2-1, with D hard to call. V shed 8 bases and J shed 2 bases, with 19 bases lying between them. Germline-derived CDR1 and CDR2 are MNHNS and SASEGT. There are 16 residues in the CDR3. The CDR3 sequence: CASLWNEYVAYNEQFF. The DNA for the CDR3 is TGTGCCAGCCTCTGGAATGAGTACGTGGCCTACAATGAGCAGTTCTTC.

This clonotype has only a few counts. This chain joins TRBV28 and TRBJ2-7; maybe TRBD1 (6 bases). There are 18 residues in the CDR3. Germline-derived CDR1 and CDR2 are MDHEN and SYDVKM. V was shortened by 6 bases and J by 2 bases, with 26 bases between the two germline ends. DNA for the CDR3: TGTGCCAGCAGCTCGATATATACCTCCCCCACAGGGCCCTACGAGCAGTACGTC. Residues: CASSSIYTSPTGPYEQYV.

This clonotype was seen at least ten times. The chain has TRBV20-1 and TRBJ2-7; 7 bases line up with TRBD2. The CDR3 has 16 residues. The V and J ends lost 5 bases and 2 bases, in that order; junction bases with no gene match: 15. CDR1 is DFQATT and CDR2 is SNEGSKA in the germline V gene (reference sequence). The CDR3 is CSAEGKMERDPYEQYF. The CDR3 DNA is TGCAGTGCTGAGGGGAAGATGGAGCGGGACCCCTACGAGCAGTACTTC.

This clonotype has a single count. V gene TRBV20-1 combines with J gene TRBJ2-2, with D unresolved. V was shortened by 0 bases and J by 3 bases, with 11 bases between the two germline ends. CDR1 and CDR2 (germline): DFQATT, SNEGSKA (reference sequence). The CDR3 covers 15 residues. CDR3 in amino acids: CSARDPLLDTGELFF. CDR3 DNA: TGCAGTGCTAGAGATCCGCTACTTGACACCGGGGAGCTGTTTTTT.

This clonotype has at least ten counts. The V call is TRBV7-2, the J call TRBJ2-7; 7 bases are shared with TRBD1. Germline V gives CDR1 SGHTA, CDR2 FQGNSA. The CDR3 spans 13 residues. Trimming removed 5 bases from V and 4 bases from J; junction bases left unmatched: 5. CDR3 residues: CASSTGAIYEQYV. CDR3 in DNA: TGTGCCAGCAGCACAGGGGCGATATACGAGCAGTACGTC.

Many counts were recorded for this clonotype. The V and J genes are TRBV12-3 or TRBV12-4 and TRBJ1-4; D possibly corresponds to TRBD1 (5 bases). V lost 0 bases and J 5 bases, leaving 13 bases between the germline ends. The CDR3 extends over 16 amino acids. The CDR3 sequence: CASSLARAGRNEKLFF. DNA of the CDR3: TGTGCCAGCAGTTTAGCGCGGGCAGGGAGGAATGAAAAACTGTTTTTT.

Ten or more counts support this clonotype. The chain recombines TRBV7-9 with TRBJ1-5; 7 positions agree with TRBD1. The ends lost 4 bases at V and 7 bases at J; junction bases unmatched: 7. Germline CDR1 is SEHNR and CDR2 is FQNEAQ (reference sequence). The CDR3 sequence is 14 residues long. For the CDR3, the DNA is TGTGCCAGCAGCTCAGACAGGGCGAACCAGCCCCAGCATTTT. Its translation: CASSSDRANQPQHF.